This TCR beta chain was identified in a study of early T cells in non-severe SARS-CoV-2 infection. In the study overall: Unsorted whole blood bulk RNA was sequenced, with unpaired chains.

This clonotype was observed at least ten times. From germline, CDR1 is LGHNA and CDR2 YNFKEQ. This CDR3 has 14 residues. Trimming stripped 0 bases from V and 2 bases from J, with 8 bases between. Individual cDNA molecules were tagged with unique molecular identifiers, the study reported. TCRdb ran MiXCR on the 5' RACE reads and lists one entry per CDR3 protein. This sample has about 55,000 distinct CDR3 sequences; under 15% occur once, and the top ten carry less than 12%. The chain employs TRBV4-2 and TRBJ2-7, with no clear D. Sequenced material: whole blood, taken at baseline. The TCR sequence derives from an adult who was a healthcare worker with PCR-confirmed SARS-CoV-2 infection or an uninfected control (not recorded which). The DNA for the CDR3 is TGTGCCAGCAGCCAAGATACAGCCACCTACGAGCAGTACTTC. This translates into CASSQDTATYEQYF.